This entry lists 16 T cell receptor beta chains sequenced from one sample in a study of cytomegalovirus exposure and HLA in healthy donors. Both 60 Vbeta primers and 13 Jbeta primers went into the PCR. Produced via immunoSEQ multiplex PCR; TCRdb's table is partial and in-frame only. This table has roughly 190,000 clones, roughly four fifths appearing once. What was sequenced was PBMCs. The receptors come from a woman under 40 in good health and CMV-seropositive.

The chain employs TRBV6-5 and TRBJ1-1; unclear D gene. The V and J ends lost 7 bases and 6 bases respectively, with 9 bases between them. Germline V CDR1 and CDR2: MNHEY, SVGAGI. The CDR3 is made up of 11 amino acids. The CDR3 DNA reads TGTGCCAGCACCACTAAGGCTGAAGCTTTCTTT. This encodes CASTTKAEAFF.

The J gene is TRBJ2-2, the V gene TRBV7-9; 11 nucleotides line up with TRBD2. The CDR3 has 16 amino acids. Germline V gene lookup returns CDR1 SEHNR and CDR2 FQNEAQ (reference sequence). Losses at the gene ends were 4 bases for V and 6 bases for J; bases not matched to a gene: 7. CDR3 in amino acids: CASSSTSGIVAGELFF. In DNA form, the CDR3 reads TGTGCCAGCAGCTCGACTAGCGGGATAGTCGCCGGGGAGCTGTTTTTT.

The V and J genes are TRBV15 and TRBJ1-1; D is ambiguous. Germline V gene data show CDR1 as LNHNV and CDR2 as YYDKDF (reference sequence). The CDR3 runs 13 residues. V was pared by 1 base and J by 7 bases, with 10 bases between. The CDR3 nucleotides read TGTGCCACCAGCAGAGTTGTAGGGAGTGAAGCTTTCTTT. Translated, it gives CATSRVVGSEAFF. Full variable domain (rest looked up from reference TRBV15 and TRBJ1-1): DAMVIQNPRYQVTQFGKPVTLSCSQTLNHNVMYWYQQKSSQAPKLLFHYYDKDFNNEADTPDNFQSRRPNTSFCFLDIRSPGLGDTAMYLCATSRVVGSEAFFGQGTRLTVV.

The CDR3 bases are TGTGCCAGCAGTCCTCCCGGACAGGGCTATGGCTACACCTTC. Translated, it gives CASSPPGQGYGYTF. The V and J genes are TRBV6-5 and TRBJ1-2; TRBD1 agrees at 8 bases. Germline V gives CDR1 MNHEY, CDR2 SVGAGI. The CDR3 runs 14 residues. The V gene end was trimmed by 5 bases and the J gene end by 4 bases; junction bases not matched to a gene: 6.

The chain recombines TRBV5-6 with TRBJ1-3; 9 nucleotides line up with TRBD1. With V trimmed by 4 bases and J by 0 bases, 5 bases remained unmatched. The CDR3 is 16 residues long. Germline V gene data show CDR1 as SGHDT and CDR2 as YYEEEE. This chain's CDR3 is CASSTKTGGSGNTIYF. Here the CDR3 DNA reads TGTGCCAGCAGCACAAAGACAGGGGGCTCTGGAAACACCATATATTTT. Drawing the rest from reference TRBV5-6 and TRBJ1-3, the complete variable domain is DAGVTQSPTHLIKTRGQQVTLRCSPKSGHDTVSWYQQALGQGPQFIFQYYEEEERQRGNFPDRFSGHQFPNYSSELNVNALLLGDSALYLCASSTKTGGSGNTIYFGEGSWLTVV.

The rearrangement uses TRBV28 and TRBJ2-7; 9 bases agree with TRBD2. Germline V gene sequence: CDR1 MDHEN, CDR2 SYDVKM. This CDR3 is built from 16 residues. Trimming removed 2 bases from V and 4 bases from J; junction bases left unmatched: 9. CDR3 bases: TGTGCCAGCAGTTTAAGCGGCGGGGGGGCAATATACGAGCAGTACTTC. Translated: CASSLSGGGAIYEQYF.

The chain carries TRBV28 and TRBJ1-2; 9 bases match TRBD1. The CDR3 runs to 16 residues. Germline V gene data show CDR1 as MDHEN and CDR2 as SYDVKM. Unmatched junction bases numbered 7, after V lost 4 bases and J lost 1 base. The CDR3 protein is CASSSHRDRVNYGYTF. The CDR3 DNA sequence: TGTGCCAGCAGTTCTCACCGGGACAGGGTTAACTATGGCTACACCTTC.

Concerning this clone: Because it lacks the conserved phenylalanine or tryptophan at the end, this CDR3 is likely a read error. This chain connects TRBV10-3 to TRBJ1-6; D unresolved. Trimming pared 0 bases from V and 0 bases from J, leaving 15 bases between. The germline V gene encodes CDR1 ENHRY and CDR2 SYGVKD. The CDR3 contains 19 residues. CDR3 protein: CAISESGESDSSYNSPLHL. CDR3 DNA: TGTGCCATCAGTGAGTCCGGAGAATCGGATAGCTCCTATAATTCACCCCTCCACCTT.

The chain employs TRBV5-6 and TRBJ2-3; 7 positions agree with TRBD2. CDR3 length equals 15 residues. J was trimmed by 1 base and V by 0 bases; bases with no gene match: 2. Germline CDR1 reads SGHDT; CDR2 reads YYEEEE. The DNA for the CDR3 is TGTGCCAGCAGCTTGGCCCGGGGGGGCACAGATACGCAGTATTTT. It codes for CASSLARGGTDTQYF.

The J gene is TRBJ1-5, the V gene TRBV5-1, with unresolved D. CDR3 length: 13 residues. Germline assignment: CDR1 SGHRS and CDR2 YFSETQ. V gave up 0 bases and J gave up 5 bases, with 6 bases separating them. The CDR3 here is CASSLERDQPQHF. As DNA, the CDR3 is TGCGCCAGCAGCTTGGAGCGCGATCAGCCCCAGCATTTT.

This clone was found a few times. The rearrangement uses TRBV5-1 and TRBJ1-3; TRBD1 might be the D (5 bases). V shed 4 bases and J shed 6 bases, with 14 bases lying between them. This CDR3 is 14 amino acids long. Germline lookup yields CDR1 SGHRS and CDR2 YFSETQ. Written as DNA, the CDR3 is TGCGCCAGCAGCGCGGGGGAGGTTGCAAACACCATATATTTT. It translates to CASSAGEVANTIYF.

The chain has TRBV7-9 and TRBJ1-1; D is possibly TRBD1 (5 bases). The germline CDR1 and CDR2 sequences are SEHNR and FQNEAQ (reference sequence). Trimming cost V 3 bases and J 7 bases, with 15 bases left between them. The CDR3 has 14 residues. The CDR3: CASSFGGVGIEAFF. The DNA of the CDR3 is TGTGCCAGCAGCTTCGGGGGGGTAGGAATTGAAGCTTTCTTT.

CDR3 sequence: CASSQDGGTGELFF. CDR3 coding DNA: TGCGCCAGCAGCCAAGATGGAGGAACCGGGGAGCTGTTTTTT. The rearrangement joins TRBV4-3 to TRBJ2-2, with D perhaps TRBD2 (5 bases). Trimming pared 0 bases from V and 5 bases from J, leaving 7 bases between. Germline CDR1 LGHNA, CDR2 YSLEER. This CDR3 spans 14 amino acids.

This chain connects TRBV25-1 to TRBJ1-4; 9 bases are a match to TRBD1. The CDR3 has 13 residues. From germline, CDR1 is MGHDK and CDR2 SYGVNS. With 8 bases clipped from V and 10 bases from J, the junction kept 8 bases outside the gene matches. The CDR3 region has the DNA TGTGCCAGCGCGGGGACAGGGACAGGAAAACTGTTTTTT. Amino acid sequence: CASAGTGTGKLFF. Drawing the rest from reference TRBV25-1 and TRBJ1-4, the complete variable domain is EADIYQTPRYLVIGTGKKITLECSQTMGHDKMYWYQQDPGMELHLIHYSYGVNSTEKGDLSSESTVSRIRTEHFPLTLESARPSHTSQYLCASAGTGTGKLFFGSGTQLSVL.

The chain carries TRBV7-2 and TRBJ2-1, with 9 bases matching TRBD1. The V gene end was trimmed by 5 bases and the J gene end by 0 bases; junction bases not matched to a gene: 8. Germline V CDR1 and CDR2: SGHTA, FQGNSA. The CDR3 runs 17 residues. The CDR3 is CASSTRTGVPSYNEQFF. CDR3 in DNA: TGTGCCAGCAGCACCCGGACAGGGGTCCCCTCCTACAATGAGCAGTTCTTC.

This chain joins TRBV7-6 and TRBJ1-1, with no clear D. Trimming took off 4 bases at V and 2 bases at J, with 8 bases between the two ends. Germline assignment: CDR1 SGHVS and CDR2 FNYEAQ. CDR3 length: 13 amino acids. Written as DNA, the CDR3 is TGTGCCAGCAGCTCTGGCCGTAACACTGAAGCTTTCTTT. It specifies CASSSGRNTEAFF.